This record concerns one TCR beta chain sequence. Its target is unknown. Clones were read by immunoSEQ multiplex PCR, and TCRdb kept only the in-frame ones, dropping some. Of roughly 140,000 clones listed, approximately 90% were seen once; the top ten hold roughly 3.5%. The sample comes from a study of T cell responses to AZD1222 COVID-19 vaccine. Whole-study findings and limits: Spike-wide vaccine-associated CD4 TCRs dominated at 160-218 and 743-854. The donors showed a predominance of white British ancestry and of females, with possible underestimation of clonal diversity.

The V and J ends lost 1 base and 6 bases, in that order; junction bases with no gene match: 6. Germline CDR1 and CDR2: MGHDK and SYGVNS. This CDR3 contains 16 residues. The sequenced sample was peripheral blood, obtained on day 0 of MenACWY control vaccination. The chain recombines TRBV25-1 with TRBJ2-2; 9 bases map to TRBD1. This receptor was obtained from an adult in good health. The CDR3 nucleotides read TGTGCCAGCAGTGAATGGGGGACAGGGATGGCCGGGGAGCTGTTTTTT. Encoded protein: CASSEWGTGMAGELFF.